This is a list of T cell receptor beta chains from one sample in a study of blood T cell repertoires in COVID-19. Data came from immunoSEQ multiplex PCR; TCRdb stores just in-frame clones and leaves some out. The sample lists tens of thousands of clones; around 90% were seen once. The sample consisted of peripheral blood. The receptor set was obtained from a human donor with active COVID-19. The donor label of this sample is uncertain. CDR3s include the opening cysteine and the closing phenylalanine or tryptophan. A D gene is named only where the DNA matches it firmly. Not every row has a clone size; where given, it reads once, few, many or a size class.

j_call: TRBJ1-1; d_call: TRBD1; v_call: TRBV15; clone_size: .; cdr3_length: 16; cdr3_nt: TGTGCCACCAGCAGAGAAGACAGGGGTCGGGACACTGAAGCTTTCTTT; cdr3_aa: CATSREDRGRDTEAFF
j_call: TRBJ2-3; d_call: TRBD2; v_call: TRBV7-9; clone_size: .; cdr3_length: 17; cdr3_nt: TGTGCCAGCAGCTTATTGGCTAGCGGGAGGGCCACAGATACGCAGTATTTT; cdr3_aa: CASSLLASGRATDTQYF
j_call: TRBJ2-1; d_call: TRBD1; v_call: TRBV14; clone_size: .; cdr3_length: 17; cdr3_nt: TGTGCCAGCAGCCAAGATTTGAGACAGGGTCCCTACAATGAGCAGTTCTTC; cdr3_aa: CASSQDLRQGPYNEQFF
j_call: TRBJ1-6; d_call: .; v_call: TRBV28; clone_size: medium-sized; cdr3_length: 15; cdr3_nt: TGTGCCAGCAGTTTATACAGGAACAATAATTCACCCCTCCACTTT; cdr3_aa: CASSLYRNNNSPLHF
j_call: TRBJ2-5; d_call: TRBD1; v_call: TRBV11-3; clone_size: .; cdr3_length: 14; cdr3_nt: TGTGCCAGCAGTCGACAGGGGTACCAAGAGACCCAGTACTTC; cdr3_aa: CASSRQGYQETQYF
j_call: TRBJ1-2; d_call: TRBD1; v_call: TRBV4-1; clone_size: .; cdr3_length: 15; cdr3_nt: TGCGCCAGCAGCCAAGCGTTACAGGGGGGAATGGCCTACACCTTC; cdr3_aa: CASSQALQGGMAYTF
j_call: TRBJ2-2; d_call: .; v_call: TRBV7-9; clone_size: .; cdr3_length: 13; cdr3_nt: TGTGCCAGCAGCCCCACCGGTCTCGGGGAGCTGTTTTTT; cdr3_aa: CASSPTGLGELFF
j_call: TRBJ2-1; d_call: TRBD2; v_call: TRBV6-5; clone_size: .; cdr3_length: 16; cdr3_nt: TGTGCCAGCAGTTACTCGGCTCTAGCGGGAGCCAGTGAGCAGTTCTTC; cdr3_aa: CASSYSALAGASEQFF
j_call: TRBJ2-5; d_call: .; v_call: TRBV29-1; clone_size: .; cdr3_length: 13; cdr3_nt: TGCAGCTCAGGCAGGGGATTCCAAGAGACCCAGTACTTC; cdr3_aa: CSSGRGFQETQYF
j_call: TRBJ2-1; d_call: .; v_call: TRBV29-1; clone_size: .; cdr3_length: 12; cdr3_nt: TGCAGCGTTGTGGAGCGCGGGACCGCGGGGATCTTC; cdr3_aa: CSVVERGTAGIF
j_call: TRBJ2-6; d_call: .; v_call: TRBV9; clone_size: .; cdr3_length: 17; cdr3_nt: TGTGCCAGCAGTAAGTTCCAGGGGAGTACTGGGGCCAACGTCCTGACTTTC; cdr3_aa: CASSKFQGSTGANVLTF
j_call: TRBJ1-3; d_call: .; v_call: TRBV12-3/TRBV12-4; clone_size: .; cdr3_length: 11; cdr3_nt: TGTGCCAGCACTTCTGGAAACACCATATATTTT; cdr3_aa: CASTSGNTIYF
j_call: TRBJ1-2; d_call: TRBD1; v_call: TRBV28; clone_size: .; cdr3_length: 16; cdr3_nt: TGTGCCAGCAGTTCCCGCGGTGGGCAGGGGGCGCGCGGCTACACCTTC; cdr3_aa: CASSSRGGQGARGYTF
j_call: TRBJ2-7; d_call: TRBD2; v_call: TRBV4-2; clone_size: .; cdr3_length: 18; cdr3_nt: TGTGCCAGCAGCCCAACCGGGACTAGCGGGAGGAGTGGTTACGAGCAGTACTTC; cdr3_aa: CASSPTGTSGRSGYEQYF
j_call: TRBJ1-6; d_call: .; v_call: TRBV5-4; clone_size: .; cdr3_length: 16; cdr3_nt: TGTGCCAGCAGCTTTGGAGTGGGGCAGGGGAATTCACCCCTCCACTTT; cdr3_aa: CASSFGVGQGNSPLHF
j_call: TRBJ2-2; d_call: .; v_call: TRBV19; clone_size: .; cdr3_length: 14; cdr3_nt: TGTGCCAGTAGTTTTAGCGGGAACACCGGGGAGCTGTTTTTT; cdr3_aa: CASSFSGNTGELFF
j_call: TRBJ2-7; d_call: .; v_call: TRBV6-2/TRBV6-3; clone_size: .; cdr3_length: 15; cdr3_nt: TGTGCCAGCAGCCCGGGACAAACTAGTTTAAACGAGCAGTACTTC; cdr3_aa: CASSPGQTSLNEQYF
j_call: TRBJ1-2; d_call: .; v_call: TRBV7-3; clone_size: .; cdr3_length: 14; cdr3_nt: TGTGCCAGCAGCTTAACTCGAGAGGGCTATGGCTACACCTTC; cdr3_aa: CASSLTREGYGYTF
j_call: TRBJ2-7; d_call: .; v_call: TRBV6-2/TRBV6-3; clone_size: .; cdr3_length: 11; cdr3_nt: TGTGCCAGCAGTCACAGCTACGAGCAGTACTTC; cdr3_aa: CASSHSYEQYF
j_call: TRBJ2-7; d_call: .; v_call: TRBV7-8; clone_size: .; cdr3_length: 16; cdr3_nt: TGTGCCAGCAGCTTAGCGGGCGCCAAGGTTCCCTACGAGCAGTACTTC; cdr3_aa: CASSLAGAKVPYEQYF
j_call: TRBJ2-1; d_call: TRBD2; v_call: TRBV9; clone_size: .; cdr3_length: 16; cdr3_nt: TGTGCCAGCAGCGTAGGGAGCGGGACCCCCTACAATGAGCAGTTCTTC; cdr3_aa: CASSVGSGTPYNEQFF
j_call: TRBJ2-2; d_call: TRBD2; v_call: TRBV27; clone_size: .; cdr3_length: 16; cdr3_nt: TGTGCCAGCACCCGAATAGCGGGAGGGCAAACCGGGGAGCTGTTTTTT; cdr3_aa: CASTRIAGGQTGELFF
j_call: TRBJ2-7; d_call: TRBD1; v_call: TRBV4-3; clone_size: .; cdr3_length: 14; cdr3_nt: TGCGCCAGCAGCCCGTCCCGGGACAGGGGCGAGCAGTACTTC; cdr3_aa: CASSPSRDRGEQYF
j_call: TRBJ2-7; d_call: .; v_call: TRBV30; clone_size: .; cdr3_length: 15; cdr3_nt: TGTGCCTGGAGCCCCGGACTCACCCGAGGCTACGAGCAGTACTTC; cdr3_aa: CAWSPGLTRGYEQYF
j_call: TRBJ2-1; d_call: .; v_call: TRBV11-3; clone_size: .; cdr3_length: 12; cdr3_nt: TGTGCCAGCAGCTTAGCGTTATCTGAGCAGTTCTTC; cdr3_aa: CASSLALSEQFF
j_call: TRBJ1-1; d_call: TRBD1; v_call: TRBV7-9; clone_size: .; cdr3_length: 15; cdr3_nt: TGTGCCAGCAGCCCGTGGACAGGGGTGAACACTGAAGCTTTCTTT; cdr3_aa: CASSPWTGVNTEAFF
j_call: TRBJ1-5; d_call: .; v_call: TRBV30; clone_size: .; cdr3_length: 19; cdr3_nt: TGTGCCTGGAGTGCTACCTCGATAGGTGGTTCCGGGAGCAATCAGCCCCAGCATTTT; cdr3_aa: CAWSATSIGGSGSNQPQHF
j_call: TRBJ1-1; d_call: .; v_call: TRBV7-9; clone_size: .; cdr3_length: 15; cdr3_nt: TGTGCCAGCAGCTTAGCTACAGGGTTGAACACTGAAGCTTTCTTT; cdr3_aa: CASSLATGLNTEAFF
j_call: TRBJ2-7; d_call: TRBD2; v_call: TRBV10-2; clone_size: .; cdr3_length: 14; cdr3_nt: TGCGCCAGCAGTTTGAGCGGGAACTCTCACGAGCAGTACTTC; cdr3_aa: CASSLSGNSHEQYF
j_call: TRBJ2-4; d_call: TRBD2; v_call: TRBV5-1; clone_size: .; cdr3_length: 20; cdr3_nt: TGCGCCAGCAGCTTGGGCCCGGCACTAGCGGGAGGAACCGACAAAAACATTCAGTACTTC; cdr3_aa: CASSLGPALAGGTDKNIQYF
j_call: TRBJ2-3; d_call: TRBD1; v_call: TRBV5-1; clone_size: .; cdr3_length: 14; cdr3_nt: TGCGCCAGCAGCTCTCGACAGGGCGCAGATACGCAGTATTTT; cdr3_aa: CASSSRQGADTQYF
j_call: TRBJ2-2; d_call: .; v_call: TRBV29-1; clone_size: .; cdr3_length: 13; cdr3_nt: TGCAGCGTCAGATCCCAAGGGGCCGGGGAGCTGTTTTTT; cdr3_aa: CSVRSQGAGELFF
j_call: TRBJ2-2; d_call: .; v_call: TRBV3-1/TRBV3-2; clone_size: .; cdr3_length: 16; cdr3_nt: TGTGCCAGCAGCCAAGGCTCTACCCCCGACACCGGGGAGCTGTTTTTT; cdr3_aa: CASSQGSTPDTGELFF
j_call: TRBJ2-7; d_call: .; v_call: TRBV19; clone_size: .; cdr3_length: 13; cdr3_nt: TGTGCCAGTAGTATGTATTCGGCGGACGAGCAGTACTTC; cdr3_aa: CASSMYSADEQYF
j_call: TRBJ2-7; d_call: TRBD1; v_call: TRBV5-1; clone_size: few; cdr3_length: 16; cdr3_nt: TGCGCCAGCAGCTTTGTCGGGACAGGTAACTTGAAGGAGCAGTACTTC; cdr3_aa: CASSFVGTGNLKEQYF
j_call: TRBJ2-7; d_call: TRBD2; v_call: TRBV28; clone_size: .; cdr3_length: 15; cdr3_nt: TGTGCCAGCAGTTTATTCGGACTAGCGGGAGTCCAGCAGTACTTC; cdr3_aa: CASSLFGLAGVQQYF
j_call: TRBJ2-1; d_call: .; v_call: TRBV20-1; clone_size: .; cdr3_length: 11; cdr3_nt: TGCAGTGTCCGGGAGCACATTGAGCAGTTCTTC; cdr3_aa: CSVREHIEQFF
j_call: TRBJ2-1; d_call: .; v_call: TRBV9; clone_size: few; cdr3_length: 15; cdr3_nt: TGTGCCAGCAGCGACCTGGCAGGGGGGATCAATGAGCAGTTCTTC; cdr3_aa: CASSDLAGGINEQFF
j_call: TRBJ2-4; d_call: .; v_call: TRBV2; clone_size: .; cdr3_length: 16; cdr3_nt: TGTGCCAGCAGTGACTGGAGGAGCGGACGCAAAAACATTCAGTACTTC; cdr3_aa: CASSDWRSGRKNIQYF
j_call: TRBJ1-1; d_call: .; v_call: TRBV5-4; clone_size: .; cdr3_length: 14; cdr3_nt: TGTGCCAGCAGCGAACCCGGGGGAAACACTGAAGCTTTCTTT; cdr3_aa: CASSEPGGNTEAFF
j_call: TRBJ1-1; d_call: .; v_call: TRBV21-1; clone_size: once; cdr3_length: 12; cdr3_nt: TGTGCCAGCAGCAAATTCGTGACTGAAGCTTTCTTT; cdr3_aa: CASSKFVTEAFF
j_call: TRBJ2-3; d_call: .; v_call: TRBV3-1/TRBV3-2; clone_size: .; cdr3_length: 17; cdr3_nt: TGTGCCAGCAGCCAAGGGCACAGGACCCTATACACAGATACGCAGTATTTT; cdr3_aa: CASSQGHRTLYTDTQYF
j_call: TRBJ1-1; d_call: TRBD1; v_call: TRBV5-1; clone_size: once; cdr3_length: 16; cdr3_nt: TGCGCCAGCAGCTTGGCCGGAGGGACAGGGGGCACTGAAGCTTTCTTT; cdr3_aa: CASSLAGGTGGTEAFF
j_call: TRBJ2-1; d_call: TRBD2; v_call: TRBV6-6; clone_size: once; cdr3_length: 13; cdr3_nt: TGTGCCAGCCGAGCGGGAGGGGGCAATGAGCAGTTCTTC; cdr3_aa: CASRAGGGNEQFF
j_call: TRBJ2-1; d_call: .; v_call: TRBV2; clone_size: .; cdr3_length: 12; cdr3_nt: TGTGCCAGCAGATTTGGAGGGAATGAGCAGTTCTTC; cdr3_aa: CASRFGGNEQFF
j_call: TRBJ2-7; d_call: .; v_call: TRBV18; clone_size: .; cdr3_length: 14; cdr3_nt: TGTGCCAGCTCACCACCGTCGGTGCGGCACGAGCAGTACTTC; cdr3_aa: CASSPPSVRHEQYF